A selection of T cell receptor beta chains follows, all from one sample in a study of cytomegalovirus exposure and HLA in healthy donors. Using immunoSEQ multiplex PCR, the repertoire was profiled, and TCRdb retains in-frame clones only, with some absent. The sample shows about 170,000 clones, approximately 70% of them seen only once. Sequencing was done on a sample of PBMCs. The receptors come from a woman in her late teens or twenties in good health and CMV-seropositive. CDR3s include the opening cysteine and the closing phenylalanine or tryptophan. A D gene is named only where the DNA matches it firmly. Size values are once, few and many counts, or a class for expanded clones, and some rows have none.

>.|TRBD1|TRBV5-8|TRBJ2-2
CASSWGQGARLGGELFF
TGTGCCAGCAGCTGGGGACAGGGGGCGCGATTAGGCGGGGAGCTGTTTTTT
>.|.|TRBV7-2|TRBJ2-1
CASSLVGGNEQFF
TGTGCCAGCAGCTTAGTCGGCGGCAATGAGCAGTTCTTC
>.|TRBD2|TRBV5-6|TRBJ2-5
CASSLGGGAAETQYF
TGTGCCAGCAGCTTGGGCGGGGGGGCCGCCGAGACCCAGTACTTC
>.|.|TRBV7-9|TRBJ2-3
CASSLTVTTDTQYF
TGTGCCAGCAGCTTAACTGTAACCACAGATACGCAGTATTTT
>.|TRBD2|TRBV9|TRBJ2-5
CASSVGLRGNQETQYF
TGTGCCAGCAGCGTAGGTCTGCGGGGGAACCAAGAGACCCAGTACTTC
>.|.|TRBV6-5|TRBJ2-3
CASSYEGLATDTQYF
TGTGCCAGCAGTTACGAAGGGCTAGCCACAGATACGCAGTATTTT
>few|.|TRBV2|TRBJ1-1
CASSSRAENTEAFF
TGTGCCAGCAGTTCGAGGGCGGAGAACACTGAAGCTTTCTTT
>.|TRBD1|TRBV9|TRBJ1-2
CASSADRGVYGYTF
TGTGCCAGCAGCGCGGACAGGGGGGTCTATGGCTACACCTTC
>.|.|TRBV11-2|TRBJ2-1
CASSYGGLGNEQFF
TGTGCCAGCAGCTACGGGGGGCTAGGCAATGAGCAGTTCTTC
>.|TRBD2|TRBV6-6|TRBJ2-5
CASSSGAGGQETQYF
TGTGCCAGCAGTTCGGGAGCGGGGGGACAAGAGACCCAGTACTTC
>once|.|TRBV11-3|TRBJ1-1
CASSLSGDTEAFF
TGTGCCAGCAGCTTATCGGGGGACACTGAAGCTTTCTTT
>.|TRBD1|TRBV5-1|TRBJ2-1
CASSLDGTEYNEQFF
TGCGCCAGCAGCTTGGACGGGACAGAATACAATGAGCAGTTCTTC
>.|TRBD1|TRBV11-2|TRBJ1-1
CASSLRVRQGVGSEAFF
TGTGCCAGCAGCTTAAGGGTTCGACAGGGGGTAGGGTCTGAAGCTTTCTTT
>.|.|TRBV29-1|TRBJ2-7
CSVVRGMGYEQYF
TGCAGCGTTGTAAGAGGGATGGGGTACGAGCAGTACTTC
>.|TRBD1|TRBV13|TRBJ2-1
CASSLPGTATSLNNEQFF
TGTGCCAGCAGCTTACCCGGGACAGCTACTTCGCTTAATAATGAGCAGTTCTTC
>.|TRBD1|TRBV27|TRBJ2-7
CASKDRTYEQYF
TGTGCCAGCAAGGACAGGACATACGAGCAGTACTTC
>.|.|TRBV7-9|TRBJ2-3
CASSLVLGAVAANTQYF
TGTGCCAGCAGCTTAGTCCTTGGGGCCGTCGCGGCGAATACGCAGTATTTT
>.|TRBD1|TRBV30|TRBJ2-7
CAWSPGTGASEQYF
TGTGCCTGGAGTCCCGGGACAGGGGCCTCCGAGCAGTACTTC
>.|.|TRBV19|TRBJ1-4
CASSISSGANEKLFF
TGTGCCAGTAGTATCTCATCAGGGGCCAATGAAAAACTGTTTTTT
>.|.|TRBV7-7|TRBJ2-7
CASAPPLSYYEQYF
TGTGCTAGCGCCCCCCCCCTCAGTTACTACGAGCAGTACTTC
>few|.|TRBV10-2|TRBJ2-7
CATELFRDEQYF
TGCGCCACCGAGCTTTTCCGGGACGAGCAGTACTTC
>few|TRBD1|TRBV2|TRBJ2-7
CASRLTGASYEQYF
TGTGCCAGCAGACTCACAGGGGCCTCCTACGAGCAGTACTTC
>few|TRBD2|TRBV4-1|TRBJ2-2
CASSPRAGGQNTGELFF
TGCGCCAGCAGCCCCCGGGCGGGGGGGCAGAACACCGGGGAGCTGTTTTTT
>few|.|TRBV7-2|TRBJ1-1
CASSSHGRTEAFF
TGTGCCAGCAGCTCTCACGGGAGAACTGAAGCTTTCTTT
>.|TRBD1|TRBV15|TRBJ1-6
CATSRDRPGGNSPLHF
TGTGCCACCAGCAGAGATCGGCCAGGGGGGAATTCACCCCTCCACTTT
>.|.|TRBV4-3|TRBJ1-4
CASSQDWIATGAPATNEKLFF
TGCGCCAGCAGCCAAGATTGGATCGCTACAGGTGCGCCTGCAACTAATGAAAAACTGTTTTTT